The 10 T cell receptor beta chains presented below share a single source sample, sequenced in a study of T cells after yellow fever vaccination. TCRdb recomputed calls from the 5' RACE reads with MiXCR, one row per CDR3 protein. The profile covers approximately 300,000 distinct CDR3 sequences, with 8% to 10% appearing a single time and roughly 18% taken by the ten largest. Here the sequenced sample was PBMCs, taken on the day of the first yellow fever vaccination. The receptor set was obtained from a man between 18 and 29 years old who received the YFV17D yellow fever vaccine.

This clonotype was detected only a few times. The V gene is TRBV24-1, the J gene TRBJ1-1, with a weak D call TRBD1 (6 bases). This CDR3 contains 13 residues. Trimming stripped 4 bases from V and 10 bases from J, with 15 bases between. Looked up from germline, CDR1 is KGHDR and CDR2 is SFDVKD. The CDR3 DNA is TGTGCCACCAGTGACGGGGGCATCGGTGTAGCTTTCTTT. Amino acids: CATSDGGIGVAFF.

This chain joins TRBV12-3 or TRBV12-4 and TRBJ2-7; D ambiguous. The ends were cut back, 5 bases at V and 5 bases at J, with 13 bases in the middle. CDR3 size: 13 residues. CDR3 bases: TGTGCCAGCAGTCATGGGCTGGCCCACGAGCAGTACGTC. This encodes CASSHGLAHEQYV.

This CDR3 is CASSFQLGTTYEQYF. CDR3 nucleotides: TGTGCCAGCAGTTTTCAATTAGGGACTACATACGAGCAGTACTTC. This chain connects TRBV12-3 or TRBV12-4 to TRBJ2-7, with 7 nucleotides matching TRBD2. V lost 3 bases and J lost 4; bases outside the gene matches: 9. The length of the CDR3 is 15 residues.

This clonotype was detected a few times. This sequence joins TRBV20-1 and TRBJ1-1; D not certain. This CDR3 spans 13 amino acids. The V gene lost 0 bases and the J gene lost 1 base, with 6 bases spanning the gap. From germline, CDR1 is DFQATT and CDR2 SNEGSKA (reference sequence). DNA for the CDR3: TGCAGTGCTAGAGATCGGACGAACACTGAAGCTTTCTTT. The encoded protein is CSARDRTNTEAFF.

This clonotype showed up many times. V and J are TRBV7-2 and TRBJ1-1, with D possibly being TRBD1 (5 bases). There are 13 residues in the CDR3. CDR1 and CDR2 from the germline V gene are SGHTA and FQGNSA. V was trimmed by 8 bases and J by 1 base, leaving 11 bases between them. The CDR3, as DNA: TGTGCCAGCCGGGGGAATCAGAACACTGAAGCTTTCTTT. Protein: CASRGNQNTEAFF.

As DNA, the CDR3 is TGTGCCAGCAGCAACAGGGGGCCGGGCCGCTCTGAAGCTTTCTTT. It specifies CASSNRGPGRSEAFF. V gene TRBV6-1 combines with J gene TRBJ1-1; 9 positions match TRBD1. Trimming removed 6 bases from V and 6 bases from J; junction bases left unmatched: 11. Germline CDR1 and CDR2: MNHNS and SASEGT. The CDR3 totals 15 residues.

The chain couples TRBV19 to TRBJ2-4, with 9 bases matching TRBD1. The CDR3 is 16 residues long. V dropped 4 bases and J dropped 6; count of bases not matched to a gene: 10. Germline V CDR1 and CDR2: LNHDA, SQIVND (reference sequence). The CDR3 is CASSTLPGQGSNIQYF. DNA for the CDR3: TGTGCCAGTAGTACGCTTCCGGGACAGGGTTCAAACATTCAGTACTTC.

This clonotype was seen a few times. The chain has TRBV12-3 or TRBV12-4 and TRBJ2-2; TRBD2 might be the D (5 bases). The CDR3 is 15 amino acids. V was pared by 6 bases and J by 0 bases, with 11 bases between. The CDR3 here is CASRRGQTNTGELFF. The CDR3 DNA reads TGTGCCAGCAGGCGCGGGCAGACGAACACCGGGGAGCTGTTTTTT.

This clonotype was observed a few times. The gene calls are TRBV2 and TRBJ2-5, with unresolved D. The germline CDR1 and CDR2 sequences are SNHLY and FYNNEI. V was pared by 6 bases and J by 4 bases, with 18 bases between. The CDR3 runs to 15 residues. The CDR3 bases are TGTGCCAGCAGCGCCCCTAGGCCTCTTCCAGAGACCCAGTACTTC. This encodes CASSAPRPLPETQYF.

This clonotype was recorded a few times. The chain carries TRBV24-1 and TRBJ1-1; no definite D call. Trimming left V 6 bases short and J 11 bases short, with 12 bases between. This CDR3 has 11 residues. Germline V CDR1 and CDR2: KGHDR, SFDVKD. CDR3 in DNA: TGTGCCACCAGTTATTCCGGTCGGGCTTTCTTT. Protein: CATSYSGRAFF.